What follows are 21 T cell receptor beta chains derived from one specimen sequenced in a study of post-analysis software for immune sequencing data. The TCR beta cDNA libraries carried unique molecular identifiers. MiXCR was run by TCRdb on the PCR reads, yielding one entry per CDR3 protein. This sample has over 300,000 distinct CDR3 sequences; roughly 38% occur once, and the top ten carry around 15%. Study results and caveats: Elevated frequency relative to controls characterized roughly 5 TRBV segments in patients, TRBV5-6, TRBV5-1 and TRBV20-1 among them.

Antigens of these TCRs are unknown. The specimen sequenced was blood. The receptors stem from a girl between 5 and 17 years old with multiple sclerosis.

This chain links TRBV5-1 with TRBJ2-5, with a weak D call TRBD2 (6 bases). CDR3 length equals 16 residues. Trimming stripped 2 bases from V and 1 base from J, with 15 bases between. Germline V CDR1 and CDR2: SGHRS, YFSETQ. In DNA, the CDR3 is TGCGCCAGCAGCTTAGGAGGTACTAGCCGCCAAGAGACCCAGTACTTC. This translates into CASSLGGTSRQETQYF.

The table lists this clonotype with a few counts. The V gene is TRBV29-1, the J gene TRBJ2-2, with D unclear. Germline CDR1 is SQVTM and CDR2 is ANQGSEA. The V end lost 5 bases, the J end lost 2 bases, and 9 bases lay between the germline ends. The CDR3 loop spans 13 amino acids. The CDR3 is CSVLGVNTGELFF. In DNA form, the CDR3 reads TGCAGCGTTCTCGGCGTTAACACCGGGGAGCTGTTTTTT.

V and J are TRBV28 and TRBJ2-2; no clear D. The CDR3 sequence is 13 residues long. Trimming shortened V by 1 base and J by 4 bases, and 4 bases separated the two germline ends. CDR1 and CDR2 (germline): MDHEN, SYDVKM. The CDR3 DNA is TGTGCCAGCAGTTTATACAGCACCGGGGAGCTGTTTTTT. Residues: CASSLYSTGELFF.

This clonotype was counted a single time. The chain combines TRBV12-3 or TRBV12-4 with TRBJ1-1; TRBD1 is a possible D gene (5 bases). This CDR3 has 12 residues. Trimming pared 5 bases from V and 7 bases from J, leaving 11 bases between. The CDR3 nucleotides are TGTGCCAGCAGTCCCGGGGGACTTGAAGCTTTCTTT. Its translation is CASSPGGLEAFF.

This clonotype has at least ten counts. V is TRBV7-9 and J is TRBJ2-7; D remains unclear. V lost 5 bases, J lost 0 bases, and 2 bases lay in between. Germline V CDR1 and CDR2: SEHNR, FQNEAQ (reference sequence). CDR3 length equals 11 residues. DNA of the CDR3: TGTGCCAGCAGCAACTCCTACGAGCAGTACTTC. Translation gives CASSNSYEQYF.

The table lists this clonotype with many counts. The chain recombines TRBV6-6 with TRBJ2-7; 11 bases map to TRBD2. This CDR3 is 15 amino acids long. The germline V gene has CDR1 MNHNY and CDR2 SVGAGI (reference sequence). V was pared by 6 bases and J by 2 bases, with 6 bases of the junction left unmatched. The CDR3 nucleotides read TGTGCCAGCAGCTCCTTAGCGGGGGGGCCCTACGAGCAGTACTTC. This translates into CASSSLAGGPYEQYF.

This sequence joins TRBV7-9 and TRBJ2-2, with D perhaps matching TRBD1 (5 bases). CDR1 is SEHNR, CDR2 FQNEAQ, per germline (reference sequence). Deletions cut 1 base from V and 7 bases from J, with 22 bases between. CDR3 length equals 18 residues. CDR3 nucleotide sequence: TGTGCCAGCAGCTTAGGAGATCACCAGGGTAGAAGGATCGGGGAGCTGTTTTTT. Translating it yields CASSLGDHQGRRIGELFF.

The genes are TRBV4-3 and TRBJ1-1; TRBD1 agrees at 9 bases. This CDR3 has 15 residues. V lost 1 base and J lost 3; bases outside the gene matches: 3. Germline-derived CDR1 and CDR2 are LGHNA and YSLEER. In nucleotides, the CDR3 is TGCGCCAGCAGCCAAGTCGGGACAGGGCACACTGAAGCTTTCTTT. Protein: CASSQVGTGHTEAFF.

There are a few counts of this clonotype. CDR3 amino acids: CASSYRKTDTQYF. The CDR3 coding sequence is TGTGCCAGCAGTTACCGAAAGACAGATACGCAGTATTTT. The chain is built from TRBV6-5 and TRBJ2-3; D not resolved. Trimming shortened V by 2 bases and J by 3 bases, and 6 bases separated the two germline ends. This CDR3 is built from 13 residues. Germline CDR1 is MNHEY and CDR2 is SVGAGI.

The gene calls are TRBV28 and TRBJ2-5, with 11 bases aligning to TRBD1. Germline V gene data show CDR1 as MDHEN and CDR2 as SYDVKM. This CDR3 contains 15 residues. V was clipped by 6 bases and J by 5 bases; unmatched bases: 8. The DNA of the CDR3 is TGTGCCAGCAGCCCCTCGGGACAGGGGGAGGAGACCCAGTACTTC. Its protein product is CASSPSGQGEETQYF.

CDR3 nucleotide sequence: TGCGCCAGCCCCAATCAGCCCCAGCATTTT. Translating gives CASPNQPQHF. The chain uses TRBV5-1 and TRBJ1-5; D is uncertain. The CDR3 consists of 10 residues. V was trimmed by 7 bases and J by 3 bases, leaving 2 bases between them. CDR1 is SGHRS, CDR2 YFSETQ, per germline.

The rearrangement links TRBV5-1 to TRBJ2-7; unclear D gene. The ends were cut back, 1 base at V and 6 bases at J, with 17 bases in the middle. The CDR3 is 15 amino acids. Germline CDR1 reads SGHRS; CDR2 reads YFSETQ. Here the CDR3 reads CASSLSASSLGEQYF. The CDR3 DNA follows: TGCGCCAGCAGCTTGTCGGCCTCAAGCCTAGGCGAGCAGTACTTC.

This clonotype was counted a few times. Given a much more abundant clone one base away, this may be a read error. CDR3 nucleotide sequence: TGTGCCAGCCAACGGGGTGGAGACGAGCAGTACTTC. Its translation is CASQRGGDEQYF. V gene TRBV7-9 combines with J gene TRBJ2-7; the D gene is possibly TRBD2 (5 bases). The germline gives CDR1 SEHNR, CDR2 FQNEAQ (reference sequence). V lost 8 bases to trimming and J lost 5 bases, with 13 bases between them. CDR3 length equals 12 residues. Full variable domain (remainder filled in from reference TRBV7-9 and TRBJ2-7): DTGVSQNPRHKITKRGQNVTFRCDPISEHNRLYWYRQTLGQGPEFLTYFQNEAQLEKSRLLSDRFSAERPKGSFSTLEIQRTEQGDSAMYLCASQRGGDEQYFGPGTRLTVT.

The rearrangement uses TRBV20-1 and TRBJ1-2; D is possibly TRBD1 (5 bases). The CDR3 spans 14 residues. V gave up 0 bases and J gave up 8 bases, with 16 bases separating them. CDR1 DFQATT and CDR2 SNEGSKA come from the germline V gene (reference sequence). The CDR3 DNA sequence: TGCAGTGCTAGAGATAGGACAATCCTAAGGGGCTACACCTTC. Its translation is CSARDRTILRGYTF.

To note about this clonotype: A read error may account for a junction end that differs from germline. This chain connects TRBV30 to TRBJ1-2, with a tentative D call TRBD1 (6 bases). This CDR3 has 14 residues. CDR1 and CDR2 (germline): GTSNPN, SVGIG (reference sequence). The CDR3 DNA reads TGTGCCTGGGAAGGACAGACGGGACCCTATGGCCACACCTTC. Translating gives CAWEGQTGPYGHTF.

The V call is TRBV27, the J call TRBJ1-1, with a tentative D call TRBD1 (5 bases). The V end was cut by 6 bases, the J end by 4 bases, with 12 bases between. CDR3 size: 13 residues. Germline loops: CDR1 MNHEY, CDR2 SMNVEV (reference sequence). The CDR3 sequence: CASSRGGSTEAFF. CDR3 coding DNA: TGTGCCAGCAGCCGTGGGGGGAGCACTGAAGCTTTCTTT.

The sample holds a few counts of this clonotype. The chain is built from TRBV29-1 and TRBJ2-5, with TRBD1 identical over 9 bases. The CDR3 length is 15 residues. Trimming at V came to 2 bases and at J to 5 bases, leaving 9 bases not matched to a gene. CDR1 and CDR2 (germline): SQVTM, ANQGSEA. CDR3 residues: CSVEQWGDRAETQYF. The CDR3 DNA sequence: TGCAGCGTTGAACAGTGGGGGGACAGGGCGGAGACCCAGTACTTC.

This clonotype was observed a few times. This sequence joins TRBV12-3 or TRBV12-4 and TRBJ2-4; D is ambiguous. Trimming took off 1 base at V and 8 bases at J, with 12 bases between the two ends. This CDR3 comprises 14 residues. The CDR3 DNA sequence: TGTGCCAGCAGTTTAGACCGCAAAGGAGACATTCAGTACTTC. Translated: CASSLDRKGDIQYF.

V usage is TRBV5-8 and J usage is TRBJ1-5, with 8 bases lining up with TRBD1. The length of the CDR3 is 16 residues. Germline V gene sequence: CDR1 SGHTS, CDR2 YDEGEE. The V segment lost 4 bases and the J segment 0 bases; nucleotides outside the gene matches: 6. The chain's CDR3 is CASSTTGVYSNQPQHF. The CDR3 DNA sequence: TGTGCCAGCAGCACGACAGGGGTCTATAGCAATCAGCCCCAGCATTTT. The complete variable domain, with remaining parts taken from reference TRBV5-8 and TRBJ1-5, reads EAGVTQSPTHLIKTRGQQATLRCSPISGHTSVYWYQQALGLGLQFLLWYDEGEERNRGNFPPRFSGRQFPNYSSELNVNALELEDSALYLCASSTTGVYSNQPQHFGDGTRLSIL.

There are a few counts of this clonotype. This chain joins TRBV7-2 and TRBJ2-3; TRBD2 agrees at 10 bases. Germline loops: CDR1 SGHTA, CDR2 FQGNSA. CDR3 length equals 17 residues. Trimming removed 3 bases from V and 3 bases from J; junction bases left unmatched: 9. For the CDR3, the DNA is TGTGCCAGCAGCTTCGTAGCGGGGGGCGTAGGTACAGATACGCAGTATTTT. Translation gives CASSFVAGGVGTDTQYF.

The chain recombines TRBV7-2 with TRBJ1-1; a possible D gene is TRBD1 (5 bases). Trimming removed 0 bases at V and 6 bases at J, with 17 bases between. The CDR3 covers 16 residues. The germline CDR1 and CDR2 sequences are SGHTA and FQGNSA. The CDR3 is CASSLARDPGLAEAFF. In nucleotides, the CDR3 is TGTGCCAGCAGCTTAGCGAGGGACCCCGGGTTGGCTGAAGCTTTCTTT.